The rows below give T cell receptor beta chains drawn from one sample of a study of blood T cells in healthy people across ages. One entry per CDR3 protein results from TCRdb running MiXCR on the 5' RACE reads. The sample includes under 1 million distinct CDR3 sequences, about 42% of them seen just once. The sample taken for sequencing was blood. All receptors derive from a man aged 55 to 70 in good health. Each CDR3 is given with its conserved first and last residue. The order of the fields is clone size, V gene, J gene, D gene, CDR3 DNA, CDR3 protein. A D gene is named only where the DNA matches it firmly. Not every row has a clone size; where given, it reads once, few, many or a size class.

abundance: -; v_gene: TRBV3-1; j_gene: TRBJ2-5; d_gene: TRBD1; CDR3nt: TGTGCCAGCAGCCAAGTAAGGGGGCTTGGGGAAGAGACCCAGTACTTC; CDR3aa: CASSQVRGLGEETQYF
abundance: -; v_gene: TRBV6-2/TRBV6-3; j_gene: TRBJ2-1; d_gene: -; CDR3nt: TGTGCCAGCAGACCGGGACAGGGTAGCGGGGCAAGCTCCTACAATGAGCAGTTCTTC; CDR3aa: CASRPGQGSGASSYNEQFF
abundance: -; v_gene: TRBV4-3; j_gene: TRBJ2-5; d_gene: -; CDR3nt: TGCACCAGCAGCCAAACATCTACGGGGGCGCGACCTTCGGAGGAGCAGTACTTC; CDR3aa: CTSSQTSTGARPSEEQYF
abundance: few; v_gene: TRBV6-5; j_gene: TRBJ2-7; d_gene: -; CDR3nt: TGTGCCAGCAGTTCCGGCCCTCGGACGGACACCTCCTACGAGCAGTACTTC; CDR3aa: CASSSGPRTDTSYEQYF
abundance: -; v_gene: TRBV2; j_gene: TRBJ2-1; d_gene: -; CDR3nt: TGTGCCAGCAGCATCGACCTGGGGGCCGGGCAGTTCTTC; CDR3aa: CASSIDLGAGQFF
abundance: few; v_gene: TRBV28; j_gene: TRBJ2-7; d_gene: TRBD1; CDR3nt: TGTGCCAGCAGCAACCTTGGGACAGGGGTCTGCGAGCAGTACTTC; CDR3aa: CASSNLGTGVCEQYF
abundance: -; v_gene: TRBV5-1; j_gene: TRBJ2-7; d_gene: -; CDR3nt: TGCGCCAGCAGCTTGGCCGGGACAACATCCCACGAGCAGTACTTC; CDR3aa: CASSLAGTTSHEQYF
abundance: -; v_gene: TRBV20-1; j_gene: TRBJ2-3; d_gene: TRBD2; CDR3nt: TGCAGTGCTAGAAGAGTCGGCGGGGGGACCACAGATACGCAGTATTTT; CDR3aa: CSARRVGGGTTDTQYF
abundance: -; v_gene: TRBV3-1; j_gene: TRBJ1-6; d_gene: -; CDR3nt: TGTGCCAGCAGCCTCGGGGCTAAAGGTTCACCCCTCCACTTT; CDR3aa: CASSLGAKGSPLHF
abundance: -; v_gene: TRBV24-1; j_gene: TRBJ1-2; d_gene: -; CDR3nt: TGTGCCACCAGTGATTTAACCGGCAGGGCCAATGGCTACACCTTC; CDR3aa: CATSDLTGRANGYTF
abundance: -; v_gene: TRBV7-2; j_gene: TRBJ2-3; d_gene: TRBD2; CDR3nt: TGTGCCAGCAGCTTACTGTCACTAGCGGGGGGGCTTAAACCCACAGATACGCAGTATTTT; CDR3aa: CASSLLSLAGGLKPTDTQYF
abundance: -; v_gene: TRBV4-1; j_gene: TRBJ2-1; d_gene: -; CDR3nt: TGCGCCAGCAGCCCGGCAGGGGGGACCTACAGGGAGCAGTTCTTC; CDR3aa: CASSPAGGTYREQFF
abundance: -; v_gene: TRBV27; j_gene: TRBJ2-6; d_gene: -; CDR3nt: TGTGCCGGCAGTTTGGCCGGGGTGCTCGGTGGGGCCAACGTCCTGACTTTC; CDR3aa: CAGSLAGVLGGANVLTF
abundance: few; v_gene: TRBV20-1; j_gene: TRBJ2-1; d_gene: TRBD2; CDR3nt: TGCAGTGTTCCAAAGGGACTAGCGGACAATGAGCAGTTCTTC; CDR3aa: CSVPKGLADNEQFF
abundance: few; v_gene: TRBV7-2; j_gene: TRBJ1-5; d_gene: TRBD1; CDR3nt: TGTGCCAGCAGCTTAGAGAACTGGACAGGGGGACAGCCCCAGCATTTT; CDR3aa: CASSLENWTGGQPQHF
abundance: -; v_gene: TRBV4-3; j_gene: TRBJ2-7; d_gene: TRBD2; CDR3nt: TGCGCCAGCAGCCAAATAGGACTAGCGGGGGTGTACAATGAGCAGTACTTC; CDR3aa: CASSQIGLAGVYNEQYF
abundance: -; v_gene: TRBV6-6; j_gene: TRBJ2-5; d_gene: -; CDR3nt: TGTGCCAGCAGTTTCCCGGACCGTAATGAGCAGTACTTC; CDR3aa: CASSFPDRNEQYF
abundance: -; v_gene: TRBV29-1; j_gene: TRBJ1-2; d_gene: -; CDR3nt: TGCAGCGTTGAGGTACATAACTATGGCTACACCTTC; CDR3aa: CSVEVHNYGYTF
abundance: -; v_gene: TRBV2; j_gene: TRBJ2-7; d_gene: TRBD1; CDR3nt: TGTGCCAGCAGTGAGGGCAGGGGGAGCTCCTACGAGCAGTACTTC; CDR3aa: CASSEGRGSSYEQYF
abundance: -; v_gene: TRBV11-2; j_gene: TRBJ2-1; d_gene: -; CDR3nt: TGTGCCAGCAGCTTTTTAAACAATGAGCAGTTCTTC; CDR3aa: CASSFLNNEQFF
abundance: once; v_gene: TRBV12-3/TRBV12-4; j_gene: TRBJ2-7; d_gene: TRBD2; CDR3nt: TGTGCCAGCAGCAGACTAGCGGAGTACAATGAGCAGTACTTC; CDR3aa: CASSRLAEYNEQYF
abundance: -; v_gene: TRBV2; j_gene: TRBJ2-7; d_gene: TRBD1; CDR3nt: TGTGCCAGCAGTAAAGACAGGGGGGCCTACAATGAGCAGTACTTC; CDR3aa: CASSKDRGAYNEQYF
abundance: few; v_gene: TRBV7-2; j_gene: TRBJ2-5; d_gene: -; CDR3nt: TGTGCCAGCAGTGTAGCGGCACAAGAGACCCAGTACTTC; CDR3aa: CASSVAAQETQYF
abundance: -; v_gene: TRBV28; j_gene: TRBJ1-1; d_gene: -; CDR3nt: TGTGCCAGCAGTTTAGGACGAGGGCGGGCTTTCTTT; CDR3aa: CASSLGRGRAFF
abundance: -; v_gene: TRBV12-3/TRBV12-4; j_gene: TRBJ1-4; d_gene: -; CDR3nt: TGTGCCATTCCGAATGAAAAACTGTTTTTT; CDR3aa: CAIPNEKLFF
abundance: many; v_gene: TRBV29-1; j_gene: TRBJ2-3; d_gene: TRBD1; CDR3nt: TGCAGCGTTGAAGTTGGACAGGGGGCGGATACGCAGTATTTT; CDR3aa: CSVEVGQGADTQYF
abundance: -; v_gene: TRBV7-8; j_gene: TRBJ2-1; d_gene: TRBD2; CDR3nt: TGTGCCAGCACCAACCACGGGGCGACTAGCGGGGGAACCGAAACCTCCTACAATGAGCAGTTCTTC; CDR3aa: CASTNHGATSGGTETSYNEQFF
abundance: -; v_gene: TRBV7-9; j_gene: TRBJ1-4; d_gene: -; CDR3nt: TGTGCCAGCAGCTTAGCCTCGGGAGGGGACGATGAAAAACTGTTTTTT; CDR3aa: CASSLASGGDDEKLFF
abundance: -; v_gene: TRBV14; j_gene: TRBJ2-2; d_gene: TRBD1; CDR3nt: TGTGCCAGCAGCCGGACAGGGGGCACCGGGGAGCTGTTTTTT; CDR3aa: CASSRTGGTGELFF
abundance: once; v_gene: TRBV7-2; j_gene: TRBJ2-1; d_gene: -; CDR3nt: TGTGCCAGCAGTTTAATGCGAGGCTCGTGGGGGTCCTACAATGAGCAGTTCTTC; CDR3aa: CASSLMRGSWGSYNEQFF
abundance: -; v_gene: TRBV29-1; j_gene: TRBJ2-1; d_gene: -; CDR3nt: TGCAGCGTTGGGCAATCTCCGTACAATGAGCAGTTCTTC; CDR3aa: CSVGQSPYNEQFF
abundance: -; v_gene: TRBV5-1; j_gene: TRBJ1-1; d_gene: -; CDR3nt: TGCGCCAGCAGCCCAGATTTCTCTGAAGCTTTCTTT; CDR3aa: CASSPDFSEAFF
abundance: -; v_gene: TRBV28; j_gene: TRBJ1-5; d_gene: -; CDR3nt: TGTGCCAGCAACCGGGGGGCAATTCAGCCCCAGCATTTT; CDR3aa: CASNRGAIQPQHF
abundance: few; v_gene: TRBV4-3; j_gene: TRBJ1-2; d_gene: -; CDR3nt: TGCGCCAGCAGTCACCGGAGATACGACGCTAACTATGGCTACACCTTC; CDR3aa: CASSHRRYDANYGYTF
abundance: few; v_gene: TRBV24-1; j_gene: TRBJ2-1; d_gene: -; CDR3nt: TGTGCCACCAGTGATAAGGCTAGGGGCCATGAGCAGTTCTTC; CDR3aa: CATSDKARGHEQFF
abundance: -; v_gene: TRBV7-2; j_gene: TRBJ1-5; d_gene: -; CDR3nt: TGTGCCAGCAGCTTACGGACAAATCAGCCCCAGCATTTT; CDR3aa: CASSLRTNQPQHF
abundance: -; v_gene: TRBV5-1; j_gene: TRBJ2-1; d_gene: TRBD2; CDR3nt: TGCGCCAGCAGCTTGGTGGAGCGGGGGGGCAATGAGCAGTTCTTC; CDR3aa: CASSLVERGGNEQFF
abundance: once; v_gene: TRBV25-1; j_gene: TRBJ1-4; d_gene: -; CDR3nt: TGTGCCAGCATCGCCCAGTCGGGGAAAAAACTGTTTTTT; CDR3aa: CASIAQSGKKLFF
abundance: -; v_gene: TRBV7-2; j_gene: TRBJ2-1; d_gene: -; CDR3nt: TGTGCCAGCAGCCCGGGACTCCTTGGGAGCTCCTACAATGAGCAGTTCTTC; CDR3aa: CASSPGLLGSSYNEQFF
abundance: few; v_gene: TRBV4-1; j_gene: TRBJ2-1; d_gene: TRBD2; CDR3nt: TGCGCCAGCAGCCACGTCGATATGGGACTAGCGGGGGGTAATGAGCAGTTCTTC; CDR3aa: CASSHVDMGLAGGNEQFF
abundance: -; v_gene: TRBV27; j_gene: TRBJ1-5; d_gene: -; CDR3nt: TGTGCCAGCAGTCTTAGGGGGGATAGCAATCAGCCCCAGCATTTT; CDR3aa: CASSLRGDSNQPQHF
abundance: -; v_gene: TRBV27; j_gene: TRBJ1-2; d_gene: TRBD1; CDR3nt: TGTGCCACCGGCCTGATGACAGGGAACGGCTACACCTTC; CDR3aa: CATGLMTGNGYTF
abundance: many; v_gene: TRBV5-1; j_gene: TRBJ2-7; d_gene: TRBD1; CDR3nt: TGCGCCAGCAGCTGGACAGGGCCTTCCTACGAGCAGTACTTC; CDR3aa: CASSWTGPSYEQYF
abundance: -; v_gene: TRBV27; j_gene: TRBJ2-7; d_gene: TRBD1; CDR3nt: TGTGCCAGCAGTCCTCACCGGACAGGGGCCCCCTCCGAGCAGTACTTC; CDR3aa: CASSPHRTGAPSEQYF
abundance: -; v_gene: TRBV6-2/TRBV6-3; j_gene: TRBJ1-5; d_gene: -; CDR3nt: TGTGCCAGCAGTATAGGGAGGGGAGCCCAGCATTTT; CDR3aa: CASSIGRGAQHF
abundance: -; v_gene: TRBV6-2/TRBV6-3; j_gene: TRBJ1-5; d_gene: TRBD1; CDR3nt: TGTGCCAGCAAGAGGACAGGGGACAATCAGCCCCAGCATTTT; CDR3aa: CASKRTGDNQPQHF
abundance: -; v_gene: TRBV6-1; j_gene: TRBJ2-1; d_gene: -; CDR3nt: TGCGCCAGCAGTAGATTACAGGTCCAAGAGACCCAGTTCTTC; CDR3aa: CASSRLQVQETQFF
abundance: -; v_gene: TRBV12-3/TRBV12-4; j_gene: TRBJ1-2; d_gene: TRBD1; CDR3nt: TGTGCCAGCAGTTCCCTAAGGTCGGTGACAGGGAAGTATGGCTACACCTTC; CDR3aa: CASSSLRSVTGKYGYTF
abundance: -; v_gene: TRBV18; j_gene: TRBJ2-6; d_gene: -; CDR3nt: TGTGCCAGCTCAGCCGGACTGCGGATCTCTGGGGCCAACGTCCTGACTTTC; CDR3aa: CASSAGLRISGANVLTF
abundance: few; v_gene: TRBV20-1; j_gene: TRBJ2-7; d_gene: -; CDR3nt: TGCAGTGCTAGAGGGGAGAGCCGCTCCTACGAGCAGTACTTC; CDR3aa: CSARGESRSYEQYF
abundance: once; v_gene: TRBV27; j_gene: TRBJ2-5; d_gene: -; CDR3nt: TGTGCCAGCAGTTCCCAGGGTAGGCCCCAAGAGACCCAGTACTTC; CDR3aa: CASSSQGRPQETQYF
abundance: -; v_gene: TRBV7-9; j_gene: TRBJ1-6; d_gene: -; CDR3nt: TGTGCCAGCAGCGAGACCAATTCACCCCTCCACTTT; CDR3aa: CASSETNSPLHF
abundance: -; v_gene: TRBV4-3; j_gene: TRBJ2-5; d_gene: -; CDR3nt: TGCGCCAGCAGCCAAGATCTGAGGAGGGGGCATGAGACCCAGTACTTC; CDR3aa: CASSQDLRRGHETQYF
abundance: -; v_gene: TRBV6-1; j_gene: TRBJ1-5; d_gene: TRBD1; CDR3nt: TGTGCCAGCAGCCCTACTCACCGGACAGGGTGGGTTCAGCCCCAGCATTTT; CDR3aa: CASSPTHRTGWVQPQHF
abundance: -; v_gene: TRBV7-6; j_gene: TRBJ2-6; d_gene: TRBD1; CDR3nt: TGTGCCAGCAGCCCGGGACAGGGCGGCTCTGGGGCCAACGTCCTGACTTTC; CDR3aa: CASSPGQGGSGANVLTF